This entry concerns a single T cell receptor (beta chain). This record comes from a study of blood T cell repertoires in COVID-19. Turning to the study itself: Donors in the United States, Italy and Spain gave samples during acute or convalescent COVID-19. Sample material is recorded as cDNA or gDNA derived from T cells, B-cell-depleted T cells, or PBMCs.

Germline loops: CDR1 SEHNR, CDR2 FQNEAQ (reference sequence). With 5 bases removed from V and 3 bases from J, the gap between germline ends came to 20 bases. This CDR3 has 16 amino acids. Source study methods: Using reference gene primer amplification, nucleated cell counts were estimated. Assay: immunoSEQ multiplex PCR; the TCRdb copy retains only in-frame clones and omits some. Clonal size and the V and J genes are those of that table, whereas D and trimming came from the DNA. Found here are 55,000 to 65,000 clones, around nine tenths of them singletons; the top ten hold more than 9%. The clonotype was recovered from a woman of 80 years or more with active COVID-19. The source material was peripheral blood. The chain employs TRBV7-9 and TRBJ2-7; D may be TRBD2 (5 bases). The CDR3 DNA follows: TGTGCCAGCAGCCCTCAAATCGGGGAGCGAGACTACGAGCAGTACTTC. Translating gives CASSPQIGERDYEQYF. The variable domain in full, completed from reference TRBV7-9 and TRBJ2-7, reads DTGVSQNPRHKITKRGQNVTFRCDPISEHNRLYWYRQTLGQGPEFLTYFQNEAQLEKSRLLSDRFSAERPKGSFSTLEIQRTEQGDSAMYLCASSPQIGERDYEQYFGPGTRLTVT.